This TCR beta chain was profiled in a study of cytomegalovirus exposure and HLA in healthy donors. Study findings and constraints: Previous analysis showed most TCR beta V segments were productive about 87% or about 30% of the time. Among the most significant clusters, several appeared linked to common viral pathogens in a later analysis. In all likelihood, a cluster of highly shared sequence variants was a sequencing artifact. Because they were indistinguishable, some V segments, including TRBV6-2 and TRBV6-3, were excluded.

V shed 9 bases and J shed 6 bases, with 26 bases lying between them. The CDR3 is 16 amino acids. Per germline, CDR1 LNHDA and CDR2 SQIVND (reference sequence). This clone occurred once. Antigen: not known. PCR amplification relied on 60 Vbeta primers (plus 13 Jbeta primers). The assay was immunoSEQ multiplex PCR, and TCRdb's table has in-frame clones only and misses some. The sample shows around 150,000 clones, 73% of them seen only once. Material for sequencing was PBMCs. The chain recombines TRBV19 with TRBJ1-1, with D possibly matching TRBD1 (6 bases). The clonotype was recovered from a human donor in good health. For the CDR3, the DNA is TGTGCCAGCCTAAATTACCTCTGGGCAGGGGTCCCTGAAGCTTTCTTT. This codes for CASLNYLWAGVPEAFF.